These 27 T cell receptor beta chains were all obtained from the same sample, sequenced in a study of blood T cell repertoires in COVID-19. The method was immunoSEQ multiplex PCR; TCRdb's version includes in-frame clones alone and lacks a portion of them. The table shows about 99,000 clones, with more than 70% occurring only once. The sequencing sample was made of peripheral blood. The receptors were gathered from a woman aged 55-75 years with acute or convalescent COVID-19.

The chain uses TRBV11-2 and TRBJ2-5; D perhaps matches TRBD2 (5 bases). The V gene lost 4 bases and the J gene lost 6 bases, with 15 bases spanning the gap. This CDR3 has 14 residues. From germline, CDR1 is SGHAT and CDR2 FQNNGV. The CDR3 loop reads CASSWGTRSQTQYF. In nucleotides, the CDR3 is TGTGCCAGCAGCTGGGGTACTAGAAGCCAGACCCAGTACTTC. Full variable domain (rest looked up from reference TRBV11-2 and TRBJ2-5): EAGVAQSPRYKIIEKRQSVAFWCNPISGHATLYWYQQILGQGPKLLIQFQNNGVVDDSQLPKDRFSAERLKGVDSTLKIQPAKLEDSAVYLCASSWGTRSQTQYFGPGTRLLVL.

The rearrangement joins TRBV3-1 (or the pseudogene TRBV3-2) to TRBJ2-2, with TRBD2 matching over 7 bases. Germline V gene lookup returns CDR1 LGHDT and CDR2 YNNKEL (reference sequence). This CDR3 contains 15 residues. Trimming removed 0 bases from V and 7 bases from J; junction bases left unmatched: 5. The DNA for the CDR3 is TGTGCCAGCAGCCAAGAGCCGGGAGGAATCGGGGAGCTGTTTTTT. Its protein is CASSQEPGGIGELFF.

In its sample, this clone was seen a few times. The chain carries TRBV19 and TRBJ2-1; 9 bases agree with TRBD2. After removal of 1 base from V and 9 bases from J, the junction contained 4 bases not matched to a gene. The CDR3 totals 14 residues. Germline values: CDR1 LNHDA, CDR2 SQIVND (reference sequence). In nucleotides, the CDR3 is TGTGCCAGTAGTATAGGGCAGCGGGAGGCTGAGCAGTTCTTC. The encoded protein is CASSIGQREAEQFF.

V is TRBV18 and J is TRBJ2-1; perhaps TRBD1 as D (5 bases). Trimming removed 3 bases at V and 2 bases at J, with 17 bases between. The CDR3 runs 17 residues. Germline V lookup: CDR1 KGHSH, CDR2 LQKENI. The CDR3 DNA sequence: TGTGCCAGCTCACCGAACCTACCAGGGCTCACCTACAATGAGCAGTTCTTC. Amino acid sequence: CASSPNLPGLTYNEQFF.

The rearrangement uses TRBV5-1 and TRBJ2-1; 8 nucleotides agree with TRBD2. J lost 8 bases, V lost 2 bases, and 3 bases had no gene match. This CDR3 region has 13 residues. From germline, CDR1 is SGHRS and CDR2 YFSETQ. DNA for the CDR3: TGCGCCAGCAGCTTAGCGGGAGAGTATGAGCAGTTCTTC. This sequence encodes CASSLAGEYEQFF.

CDR3 amino acids: CASSPSGSPYNEQFF. Here the CDR3 DNA reads TGTGCCAGCTCACCTAGCGGGAGTCCCTACAATGAGCAGTTCTTC. The chain combines TRBV18 with TRBJ2-1; 9 bases agree with TRBD2. Trimming removed 3 bases from V and 2 bases from J; junction bases left unmatched: 2. The CDR3 consists of 15 residues. Germline V lookup: CDR1 KGHSH, CDR2 LQKENI.

Written as DNA, the CDR3 is TGTGCCAGCAGCCGAGGGGGCGGAAACATTCAGTACTTC. This encodes CASSRGGGNIQYF. This chain joins TRBV12-3 or TRBV12-4 and TRBJ2-4; 7 bases match TRBD1. J lost 6 bases, V lost 6 bases, and 5 bases had no gene match. This CDR3 spans 13 amino acids.

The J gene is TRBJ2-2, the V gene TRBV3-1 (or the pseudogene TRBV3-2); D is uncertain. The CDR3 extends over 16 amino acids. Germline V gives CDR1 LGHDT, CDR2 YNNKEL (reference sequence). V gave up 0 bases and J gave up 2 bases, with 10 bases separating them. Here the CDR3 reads CASSQEKRSNTGELFF. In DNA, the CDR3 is TGTGCCAGCAGCCAAGAGAAAAGGAGTAACACCGGGGAGCTGTTTTTT.

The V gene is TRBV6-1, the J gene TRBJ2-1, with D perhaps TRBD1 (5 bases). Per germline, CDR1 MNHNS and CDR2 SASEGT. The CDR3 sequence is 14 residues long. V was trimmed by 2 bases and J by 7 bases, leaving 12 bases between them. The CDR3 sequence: CASSEIGAWNEQFF. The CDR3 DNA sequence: TGTGCCAGCAGTGAAATTGGGGCCTGGAATGAGCAGTTCTTC.

This CDR3 reads CASKGHPNTGELFF. In DNA, the CDR3 is TGCGCCAGCAAGGGACATCCGAACACCGGGGAGCTGTTTTTT. The chain joins TRBV5-1 to TRBJ2-2; D possibly corresponds to TRBD1 (6 bases). Germline CDR1 is SGHRS and CDR2 is YFSETQ. This CDR3 has 14 residues. Trimming shortened V by 6 bases and J by 0 bases, and 9 bases separated the two germline ends.

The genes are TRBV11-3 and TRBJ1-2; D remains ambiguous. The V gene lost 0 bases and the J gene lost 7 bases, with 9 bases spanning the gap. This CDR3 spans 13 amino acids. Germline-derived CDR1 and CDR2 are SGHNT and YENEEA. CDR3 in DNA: TGTGCCAGCAGCTTAGAGGAGGGCCGTGGCTACACCTTC. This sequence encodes CASSLEEGRGYTF.

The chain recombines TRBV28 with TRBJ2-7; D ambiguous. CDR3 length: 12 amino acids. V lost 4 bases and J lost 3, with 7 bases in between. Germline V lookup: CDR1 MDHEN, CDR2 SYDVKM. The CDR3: CASSSRDYEQYF. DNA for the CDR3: TGTGCCAGCAGTTCGCGCGACTACGAGCAGTACTTC.

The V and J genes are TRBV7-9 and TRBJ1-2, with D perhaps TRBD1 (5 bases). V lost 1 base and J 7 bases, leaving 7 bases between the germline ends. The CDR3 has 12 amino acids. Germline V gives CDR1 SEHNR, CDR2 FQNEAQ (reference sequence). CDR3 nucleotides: TGTGCCAGCAGCTTAGGGCAGGGTGGCTACACCTTC. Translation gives CASSLGQGGYTF.

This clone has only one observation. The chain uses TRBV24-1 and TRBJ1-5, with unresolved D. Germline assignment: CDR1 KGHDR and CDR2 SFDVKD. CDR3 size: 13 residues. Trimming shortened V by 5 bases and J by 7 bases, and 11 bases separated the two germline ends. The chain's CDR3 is CATSVSGEQPQHF. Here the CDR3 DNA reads TGTGCCACCAGTGTGTCCGGGGAACAGCCCCAGCATTTT.

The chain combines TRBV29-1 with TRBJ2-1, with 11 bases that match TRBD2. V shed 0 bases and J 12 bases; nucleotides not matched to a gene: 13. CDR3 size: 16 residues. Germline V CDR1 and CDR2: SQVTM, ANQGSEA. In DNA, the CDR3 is TGCAGCGTTGAAGATCTTTTAGCGGGAGGGCCTTTGAGGCAGTTCTTC. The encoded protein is CSVEDLLAGGPLRQFF.

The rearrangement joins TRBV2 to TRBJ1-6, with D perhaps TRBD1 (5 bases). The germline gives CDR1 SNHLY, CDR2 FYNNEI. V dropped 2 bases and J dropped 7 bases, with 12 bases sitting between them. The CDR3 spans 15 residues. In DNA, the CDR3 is TGTGCCAGCAGTGAACAGACAGCACCAAATTCACCCCTCCACTTT. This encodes CASSEQTAPNSPLHF.

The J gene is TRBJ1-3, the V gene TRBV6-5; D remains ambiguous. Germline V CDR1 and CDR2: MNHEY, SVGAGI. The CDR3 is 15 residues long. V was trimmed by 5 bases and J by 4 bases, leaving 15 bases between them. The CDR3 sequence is CASSQSRTGGNTIYF. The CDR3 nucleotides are TGTGCCAGCAGTCAGTCGAGGACTGGGGGAAACACCATATATTTT.

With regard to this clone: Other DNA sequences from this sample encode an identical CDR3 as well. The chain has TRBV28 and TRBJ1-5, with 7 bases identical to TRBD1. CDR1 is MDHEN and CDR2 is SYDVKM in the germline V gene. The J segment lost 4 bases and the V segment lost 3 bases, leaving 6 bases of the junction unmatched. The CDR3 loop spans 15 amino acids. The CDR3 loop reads CASSLRQGRNQPQHF. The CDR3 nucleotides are TGTGCCAGCAGTTTGAGACAGGGTAGGAATCAGCCCCAGCATTTT.

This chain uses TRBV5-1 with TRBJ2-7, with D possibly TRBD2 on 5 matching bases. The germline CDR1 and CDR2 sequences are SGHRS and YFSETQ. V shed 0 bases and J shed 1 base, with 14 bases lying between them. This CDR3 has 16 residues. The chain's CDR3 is CASSLGSLVLSYEQYF. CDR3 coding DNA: TGCGCCAGCAGCTTGGGTTCACTAGTTTTATCCTACGAGCAGTACTTC.

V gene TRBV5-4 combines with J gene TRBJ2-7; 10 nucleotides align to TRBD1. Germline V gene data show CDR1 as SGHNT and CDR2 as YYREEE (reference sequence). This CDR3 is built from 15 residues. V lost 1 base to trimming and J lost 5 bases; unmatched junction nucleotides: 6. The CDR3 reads CASSLQGQGSNEQYF. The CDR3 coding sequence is TGTGCCAGCAGCTTGCAGGGACAGGGGTCGAACGAGCAGTACTTC.

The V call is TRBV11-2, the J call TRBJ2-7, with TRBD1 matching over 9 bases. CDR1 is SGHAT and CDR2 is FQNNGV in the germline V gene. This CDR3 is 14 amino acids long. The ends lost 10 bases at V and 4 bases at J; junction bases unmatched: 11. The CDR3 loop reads CATSLDRGGYEQYF. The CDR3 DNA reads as TGTGCCACCTCTCTGGACAGGGGTGGTTACGAGCAGTACTTC.

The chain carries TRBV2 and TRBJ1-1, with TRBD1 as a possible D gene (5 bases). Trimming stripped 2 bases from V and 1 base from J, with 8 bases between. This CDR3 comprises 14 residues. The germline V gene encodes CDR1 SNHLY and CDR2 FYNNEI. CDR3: CASSEQGQNTEAFF. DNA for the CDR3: TGTGCCAGCAGTGAACAGGGCCAGAACACTGAAGCTTTCTTT. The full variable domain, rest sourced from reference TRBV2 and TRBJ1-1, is EPEVTQTPSHQVTQMGQEVILRCVPISNHLYFYWYRQILGQKVEFLVSFYNNEISEKSEIFDDQFSVERPDGSNFTLKIRSTKLEDSAMYFCASSEQGQNTEAFFGQGTRLTVV.

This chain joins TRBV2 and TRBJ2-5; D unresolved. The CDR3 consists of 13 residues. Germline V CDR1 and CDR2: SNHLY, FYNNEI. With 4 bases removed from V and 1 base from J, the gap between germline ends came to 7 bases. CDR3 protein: CASSGSSQETQYF. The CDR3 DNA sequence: TGTGCCAGCAGTGGGTCTAGCCAAGAGACCCAGTACTTC.

The CDR3 DNA sequence: TGCGCCAGCAGCCAATTCTCCCTGGGGGCCAACACCATATATTTT. Its protein product is CASSQFSLGANTIYF. This chain joins TRBV4-1 and TRBJ1-3; possible D gene TRBD1, 6 bases. V shed 2 bases and J shed 7 bases, with 15 bases lying between them. CDR1 is MGHRA, CDR2 YSYEKL, per germline. The CDR3 contains 15 residues.

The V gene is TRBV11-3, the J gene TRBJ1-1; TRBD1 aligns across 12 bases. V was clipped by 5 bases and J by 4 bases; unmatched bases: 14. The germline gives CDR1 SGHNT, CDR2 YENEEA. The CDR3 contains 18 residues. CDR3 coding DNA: TGTGCCAGCAGCCCCGGGACAGGGGGCTTCCTCGTAGGCACTGAAGCTTTCTTT. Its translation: CASSPGTGGFLVGTEAFF.

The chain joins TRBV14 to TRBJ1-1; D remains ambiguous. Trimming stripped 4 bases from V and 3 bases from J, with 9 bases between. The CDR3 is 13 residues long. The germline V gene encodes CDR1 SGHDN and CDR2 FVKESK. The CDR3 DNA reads TGTGCCAGCAGCCCCCGCCGGGACACTGAAGCTTTCTTT. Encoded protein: CASSPRRDTEAFF. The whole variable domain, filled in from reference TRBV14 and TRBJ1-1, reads EAGVTQFPSHSVIEKGQTVTLRCDPISGHDNLYWYRRVMGKEIKFLLHFVKESKQDESGMPNNRFLAERTGGTYSTLKVQPAELEDSGVYFCASSPRRDTEAFFGQGTRLTVV.

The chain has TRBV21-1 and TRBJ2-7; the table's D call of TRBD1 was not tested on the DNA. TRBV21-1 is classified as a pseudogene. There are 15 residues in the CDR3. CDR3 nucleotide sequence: TGTGCCAGCAGCAACGGGACAGGAGCCTGGAACGAGCAGTACTTC. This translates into CASSNGTGAWNEQYF.